The subject of this entry is one T cell receptor (beta chain). Its antigen is unidentified. Clones were read by immunoSEQ multiplex PCR, and TCRdb kept only the in-frame ones, dropping some. The table lists approximately 28,000 clones, almost 85% of them singletons. Per the germline V gene, CDR1 is GTSNPN and CDR2 is SVGIG (reference sequence). Trimming stripped 5 bases from V and 5 bases from J, with 21 bases between. There are 16 residues in the CDR3. The record originates from a study of OX40 agonist ivuxolimab in advanced cancers. Study background: Six ivuxolimab dose levels, 0.01 to 10 mg/kg, were given intravenously every 2 weeks. The diagnoses of dose-escalation patients were hepatocellular carcinoma, melanoma, renal cell or head and neck cancer. Broader study findings: Researchers report that CD8+ T cells had, on average, more expanded clones than CD4+. The CD4+ and CD8+ T cells in the blood had expanded clonally by week 6 at 0.1 to 3.0 mg/kg.

This clonotype was sampled from an adult with an advanced solid tumor such as melanoma, head and neck, liver or kidney cancer. The sequences come from CD4+ or CD8+ T cells sorted from blood, collected in a trial of the OX40 agonist ivuxolimab. The chain employs TRBV30 and TRBJ2-2; perhaps D is TRBD1 or TRBD2 (5 bases each). CDR3 coding DNA: TGTGCCTGGGAAGCGGATCGGGGCTTTGGGACCGGGGAGCTGTTTTTT. Translating it yields CAWEADRGFGTGELFF.